This TCR beta chain was obtained from a study of blood T cell repertoires in COVID-19. Study information: Acute and convalescent COVID-19 specimens originated in the United States, Italy and Spain. The cDNA or gDNA used as material had been derived from T cells, B-cell-depleted T cells, or PBMCs.

The CDR3 runs 12 residues. Germline values: CDR1 MNHEY, CDR2 SVGAGI. With 10 bases removed from V and 4 bases from J, the gap between germline ends came to 12 bases. Participants were aged roughly 18 to 89 years, lived in 25 or so US areas, and enrolled virtually. Two negative PCRs, clearance, or symptom resolution characterized the recovered Cohort 3 donors. Here immunoSEQ multiplex PCR was the method, and the copy in TCRdb shows in-frame clones only, minus some. The sample gives just over 350,000 clones, roughly 90% of which show up once; 2.5% to 3.5% is in the top ten. The rearrangement links TRBV6-5 to TRBJ2-3; D is possibly TRBD2 (6 bases). Sequencing used PBMCs or T cells enriched from blood (not recorded which). The source of this sequence is a woman in her twenties or thirties who had recovered from COVID-19. The chain's CDR3 is CATGSSADTQYF. CDR3 DNA: TGTGCCACCGGGAGTTCTGCAGATACGCAGTATTTT.